This T cell receptor beta chain was obtained from a study of cytomegalovirus exposure and HLA in healthy donors. The CDR3 consists of 14 residues. Germline V gene data show CDR1 as SGHRS and CDR2 as YFSETQ. Trimming left V 4 bases short and J 0 bases short, with 8 bases between. Amplification used 60 Vbeta primers and 13 Jbeta primers. Only in-frame clones appear in the TCRdb table, and some are missing; sequencing was by immunoSEQ multiplex PCR. This table holds under 200,000 clones, roughly 82% found once. Sequences were obtained from PBMCs. The origin of this receptor is a woman between 50 and 59 years old in good health and CMV-seronegative. The J gene is TRBJ2-1, the V gene TRBV5-1; TRBD1 is a possible D gene (6 bases). CDR3: CASSRDISYNEQFF. The CDR3, as DNA: TGCGCCAGCAGCCGGGACATCTCCTACAATGAGCAGTTCTTC.